A single sample gave rise to the 18 T cell receptor beta chains below, sequenced in a study of T cell repertoires in cytomegalovirus infection. Each CDR3 protein gets one entry after TCRdb re-called the reads with MiXCR. In the table there are some 320,000 distinct CDR3 sequences, roughly 29% of which are singletons. These receptors' targets are unknown. The specimen was cultured PBMCs, collected from culture after CMV antigen stimulation. The receptors were sampled from a human donor in good health (CMV status not recorded). Some clones in this sample may be carry-over from other donors' samples.

This clonotype was counted between two and nine times. V is TRBV7-2 and J is TRBJ1-1; D possibly corresponds to TRBD1 (5 bases). This CDR3 has 13 amino acids. The V end was cut by 1 base, the J end by 8 bases, with 11 bases between. Germline CDR1 reads SGHTA; CDR2 reads FQGNSA. The CDR3 nucleotides read TGTGCCAGCAGCTTAGATCCCCCAGGGGAAGCTTTCTTT. Amino acids: CASSLDPPGEAFF.

This clonotype has a handful of counts. The rearrangement joins TRBV19 to TRBJ1-6; the match to TRBD1 covers 10 bases. Unmatched junction bases numbered 4, after V lost 2 bases and J lost 6 bases. The CDR3 sequence is 16 residues long. Per germline, CDR1 LNHDA and CDR2 SQIVND (reference sequence). The CDR3 loop reads CASSITGTGVNSPLHF. The CDR3 region has the DNA TGTGCCAGTAGTATAACCGGGACAGGGGTTAATTCACCCCTCCACTTT.

Note on this clonotype: The junction shows a germline mismatch at one end, possibly a read error. The CDR3 DNA reads TGTGCCGCCAGTGACCCAAGACAGACGGGCGGCTACGAGCAGTACTTC. Encoded protein: CAASDPRQTGGYEQYF. The chain combines TRBV24-1 with TRBJ2-7, with a possible D match to TRBD1 (5 bases). The CDR3 has 16 residues. Germline V CDR1 and CDR2: KGHDR, SFDVKD.

The chain uses TRBV7-3 and TRBJ2-1, with 8 bases aligning to TRBD1. The CDR3 covers 13 residues. V was pared by 6 bases and J by 9 bases, with 7 bases of the junction left unmatched. In germline, CDR1 is SGHTA, CDR2 FQGTGA. For the CDR3, the DNA is TGTGCCAGCAGAAAAACAGGGGGAGGTGAGCAGTTCTTC. This codes for CASRKTGGGEQFF.

J is TRBJ2-1 and V is TRBV11-3; 8 nucleotides match TRBD2. This CDR3 is 14 amino acids long. The V gene's germline CDR1 is SGHNT and CDR2 YENEEA. Trimming cost V 2 bases and J 6 bases; bases outside gene matches: 3. The CDR3 bases are TGTGCCAGCAGCTTATTGAGCGGGAGCAATGAGCAGTTCTTC. This encodes CASSLLSGSNEQFF.

This rearrangement joins TRBV19 to TRBJ2-7; 7 nucleotides align to TRBD1. The CDR3 totals 16 residues. V gave up 4 bases and J gave up 1 base; unmatched junction bases: 10. The germline V gene has CDR1 LNHDA and CDR2 SQIVND (reference sequence). The CDR3 nucleotides are TGTGCCAGTAGTACGAACGGACAGGACTGGTCCTACGAGCAGTACTTC. This translates into CASSTNGQDWSYEQYF.

This clonotype was counted a few times. The chain combines TRBV28 with TRBJ2-7; TRBD2 matches 11 bases. This CDR3 contains 17 residues. Germline loops: CDR1 MDHEN, CDR2 SYDVKM. V dropped 3 bases and J dropped 2; count of bases not matched to a gene: 9. CDR3 sequence: CASSFSPGTSGPYEQYF. The CDR3 DNA is TGTGCCAGCAGTTTCTCCCCTGGGACTAGCGGTCCCTACGAGCAGTACTTC.

The genes are TRBV6-1 and TRBJ2-7, with 8 bases fitting TRBD2. The CDR3 is made up of 16 amino acids. With V trimmed by 5 bases and J by 2 bases, 11 bases remained unmatched. Germline loops: CDR1 MNHNS, CDR2 SASEGT. The chain's CDR3 is CASSLFSGDPPYEQYF. The CDR3 DNA is TGTGCCAGCAGTCTATTTAGCGGGGACCCTCCCTACGAGCAGTACTTC.

This clonotype was counted many times. V and J are TRBV6-5 and TRBJ2-3, with 8 bases that match TRBD2. Germline CDR1 and CDR2: MNHEY and SVGAGI. CDR3 length: 17 amino acids. Trimming cost V 0 bases and J 2 bases; bases outside gene matches: 7. The CDR3: CASSYSLRGGTTDTQYF. The CDR3 DNA reads TGTGCCAGCAGTTACTCCCTTCGGGGGGGAACCACAGATACGCAGTATTTT.

This clonotype was recorded a few times. The CDR3 here is CASSQLPPSGANVLTF. The CDR3 bases are TGCGCCAGCAGCCAGTTGCCCCCATCTGGGGCCAACGTCCTGACTTTC. The chain combines TRBV4-1 with TRBJ2-6, with D uncertain. With 3 bases removed from V and 1 base from J, the gap between germline ends came to 10 bases. The CDR3 is 16 residues long. Germline V gene sequence: CDR1 MGHRA, CDR2 YSYEKL.

The chain carries TRBV20-1 and TRBJ2-1; TRBD1 matches 7 bases. This CDR3 is 16 amino acids long. Germline loops: CDR1 DFQATT, CDR2 SNEGSKA (reference sequence). V lost 5 bases to trimming and J lost 0 bases; unmatched junction nucleotides: 10. The CDR3 DNA sequence: TGCAGTGCTCCTCTCCCGGACAGGAGCTCCTACAATGAGCAGTTCTTC. Its translation is CSAPLPDRSSYNEQFF.

This clonotype was picked up a small number of times. This chain uses TRBV20-1 with TRBJ2-7, with 9 bases aligning to TRBD1. Germline V gene sequence: CDR1 DFQATT, CDR2 SNEGSKA (reference sequence). V was pared by 4 bases and J by 4 bases, with 2 bases of the junction left unmatched. This CDR3 is built from 12 residues. CDR3 nucleotides: TGCAGTGCTACACAGGGGGCGTACGAGCAGTACTTC. Translated: CSATQGAYEQYF.

This clonotype was recorded a few times. The V call is TRBV10-3, the J call TRBJ2-3; 8 bases are a match to TRBD1. V dropped 3 bases and J dropped 4; count of bases not matched to a gene: 3. The CDR3 extends over 14 amino acids. Germline V gene sequence: CDR1 ENHRY, CDR2 SYGVKD. CDR3: CAISEQTGADTQYF. The CDR3 bases are TGTGCCATCAGTGAACAGACAGGGGCAGATACGCAGTATTTT.

Only a few counts were recorded for this clonotype. The gene calls are TRBV5-1 and TRBJ1-1; no clear D gene. This CDR3 contains 16 residues. Trimming stripped 2 bases from V and 4 bases from J, with 18 bases between. Germline CDR1 and CDR2: SGHRS and YFSETQ. Here the CDR3 DNA reads TGCGCCAGCAGCTTTAAAACCCGGGATCTTGGCACTGAAGCTTTCTTT. This translates into CASSFKTRDLGTEAFF.

The chain recombines TRBV12-3 or TRBV12-4 with TRBJ1-1; 7 nucleotides agree with TRBD1. This CDR3 is 14 amino acids long. Germline trimming cut 3 bases from V and 7 bases from J; bases unmatched to any gene: 8. This CDR3 reads CASSFRQGEGEAFF. As DNA, the CDR3 is TGTGCCAGCAGTTTTAGGCAGGGGGAGGGTGAAGCTTTCTTT.

The chain couples TRBV6-2 or TRBV6-3 to TRBJ2-6; D ambiguous. From germline, CDR1 is MNHEY and CDR2 SVGEGT. Trimming took 4 bases from V and 2 from J, leaving 27 bases between them. The CDR3 has 21 amino acids. The CDR3 region has the DNA TGTGCCAGCAGTTCTTTCGGGCGGTGGGATTACTCTCTCACTGGGGCCAACGTCCTGACTTTC. Protein sequence: CASSSFGRWDYSLTGANVLTF.

The rearrangement uses TRBV6-1 and TRBJ1-1, with TRBD1 as a possible D gene (5 bases). In germline, CDR1 is MNHNS, CDR2 SASEGT. V gave up 5 bases and J gave up 3 bases, with 10 bases separating them. CDR3 length: 13 residues. CDR3 sequence: CASSWDRYTEAFF. CDR3 coding DNA: TGTGCCAGCAGTTGGGACCGATACACTGAAGCTTTCTTT.

This clonotype was counted a single time. The junction shows a germline mismatch at one end, possibly a read error. The chain combines TRBV5-4 with TRBJ1-1; unclear D gene. Germline CDR1 and CDR2: SGHNT and YYREEE (reference sequence). The CDR3 totals 14 residues. The CDR3 is CASSLDQLRAGAFF. CDR3 nucleotide sequence: TGTGCCAGCAGTTTGGACCAACTCCGGGCTGGGGCTTTCTTT.